This T cell receptor beta chain was recovered during a study of blood T cell repertoires in COVID-19. Study as a whole: PBMCs, B-cell-depleted T cells, or T cells provided the cDNA or gDNA that made up the material.

Germline CDR1 is SNHLY and CDR2 is FYNNEI. The germline V and J ends were trimmed by 6 bases and 6 bases, with 15 bases remaining between them. The CDR3 contains 14 residues. Authors' processing steps: Amplified reference gene primers provided the basis for estimating nucleated cell counts. TCRdb's copy holds only in-frame clones and misses some; the assay was immunoSEQ multiplex PCR. From that table come the V and J calls and clone size; the DNA was used to work out D and trimming. The sample carries a few hundred thousand clones, more than 80% recorded once. The sequence came from a man younger than 35 who had recovered from COVID-19. What was sequenced was peripheral blood. The chain employs TRBV2 and TRBJ1-5; D is possibly TRBD1 (5 bases). CDR3 DNA: TGTGCCAGCAGGGACGACAGCATTATTCAGCCCCAGCATTTT. Protein product: CASRDDSIIQPQHF.